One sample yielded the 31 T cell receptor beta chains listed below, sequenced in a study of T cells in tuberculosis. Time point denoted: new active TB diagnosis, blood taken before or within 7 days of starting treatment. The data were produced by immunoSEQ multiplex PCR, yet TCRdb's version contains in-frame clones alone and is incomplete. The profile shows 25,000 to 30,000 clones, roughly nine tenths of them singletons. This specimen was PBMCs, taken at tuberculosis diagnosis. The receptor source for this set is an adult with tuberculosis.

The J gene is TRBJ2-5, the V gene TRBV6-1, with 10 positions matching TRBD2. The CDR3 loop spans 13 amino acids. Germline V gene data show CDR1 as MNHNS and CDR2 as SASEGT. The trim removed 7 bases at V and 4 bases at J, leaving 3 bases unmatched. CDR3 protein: CASTSGSPETQYF. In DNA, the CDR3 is TGTGCCAGCACTAGCGGGAGCCCAGAGACCCAGTACTTC.

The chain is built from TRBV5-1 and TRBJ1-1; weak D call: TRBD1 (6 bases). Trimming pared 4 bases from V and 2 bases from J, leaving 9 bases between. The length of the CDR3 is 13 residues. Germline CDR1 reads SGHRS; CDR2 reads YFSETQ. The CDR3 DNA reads TGCGCCAGCAGCGTACAGGGTAACACTGAAGCTTTCTTT. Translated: CASSVQGNTEAFF.

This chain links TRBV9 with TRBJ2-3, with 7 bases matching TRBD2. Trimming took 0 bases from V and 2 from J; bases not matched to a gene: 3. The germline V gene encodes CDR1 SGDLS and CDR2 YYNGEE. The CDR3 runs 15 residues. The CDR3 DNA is TGTGCCAGCAGCGTAGGTGGGAGGGTCACAGATACGCAGTATTTT. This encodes CASSVGGRVTDTQYF.

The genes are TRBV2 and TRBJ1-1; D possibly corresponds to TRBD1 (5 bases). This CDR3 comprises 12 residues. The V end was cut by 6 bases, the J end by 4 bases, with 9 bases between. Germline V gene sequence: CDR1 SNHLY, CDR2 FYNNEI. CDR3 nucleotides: TGTGCCAGCAGGCTCGGGGGCACTGAAGCTTTCTTT. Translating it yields CASRLGGTEAFF.

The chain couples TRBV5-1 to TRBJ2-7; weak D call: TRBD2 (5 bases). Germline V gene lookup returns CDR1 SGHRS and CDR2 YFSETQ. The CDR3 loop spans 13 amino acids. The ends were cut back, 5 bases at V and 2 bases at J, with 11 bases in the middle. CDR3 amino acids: CASSRGLTYEQYF. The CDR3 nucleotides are TGCGCCAGCAGTCGTGGACTGACCTACGAGCAGTACTTC.

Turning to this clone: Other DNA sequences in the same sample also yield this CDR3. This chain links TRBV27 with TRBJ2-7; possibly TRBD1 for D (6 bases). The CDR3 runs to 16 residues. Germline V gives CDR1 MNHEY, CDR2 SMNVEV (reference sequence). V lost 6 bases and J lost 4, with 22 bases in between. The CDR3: CASSFKPPGQLYEQYF. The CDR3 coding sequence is TGTGCCAGCAGCTTCAAACCCCCGGGACAACTGTACGAGCAGTACTTC.

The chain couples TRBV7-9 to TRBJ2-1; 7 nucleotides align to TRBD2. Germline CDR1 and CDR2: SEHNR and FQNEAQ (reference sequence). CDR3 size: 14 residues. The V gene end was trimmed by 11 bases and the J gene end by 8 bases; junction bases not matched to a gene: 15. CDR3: CAVSESGGNDEQFF. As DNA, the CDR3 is TGTGCCGTCAGTGAGTCGGGAGGAAATGATGAGCAGTTCTTC.

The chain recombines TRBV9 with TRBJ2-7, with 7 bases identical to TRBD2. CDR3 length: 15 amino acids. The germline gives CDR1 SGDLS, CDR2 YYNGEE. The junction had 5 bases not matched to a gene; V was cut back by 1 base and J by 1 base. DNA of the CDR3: TGTGCCAGCAGCGTAACCTACGGGGGGTCCTACGAGCAGTACTTC. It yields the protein CASSVTYGGSYEQYF.

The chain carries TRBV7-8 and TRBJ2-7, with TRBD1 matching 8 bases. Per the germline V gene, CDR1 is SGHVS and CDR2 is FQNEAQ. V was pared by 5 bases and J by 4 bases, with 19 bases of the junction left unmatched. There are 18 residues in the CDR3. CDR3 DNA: TGTGCCAGCAGCCCTTTCACGACCGAACTTCGACAGGGGTACGAGCAGTACTTC. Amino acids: CASSPFTTELRQGYEQYF. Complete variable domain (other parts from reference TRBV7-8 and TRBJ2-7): GAGVSQSPRYKVAKRGQDVALRCDPISGHVSLFWYQQALGQGPEFLTYFQNEAQLDKSGLPSDRFFAERPEGSVSTLKIQRTQQEDSAVYLCASSPFTTELRQGYEQYFGPGTRLTVT.

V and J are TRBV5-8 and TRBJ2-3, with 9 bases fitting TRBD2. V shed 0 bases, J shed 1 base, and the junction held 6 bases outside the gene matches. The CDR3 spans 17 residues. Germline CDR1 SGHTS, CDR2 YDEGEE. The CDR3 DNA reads TGTGCCAGCAGCTTGGTGGCTAGCGGGGATGGCACAGATACGCAGTATTTT. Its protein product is CASSLVASGDGTDTQYF.

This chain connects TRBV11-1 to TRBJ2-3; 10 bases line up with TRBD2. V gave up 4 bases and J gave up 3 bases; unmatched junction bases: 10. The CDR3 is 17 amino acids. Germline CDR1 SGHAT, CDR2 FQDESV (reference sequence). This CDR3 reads CASSSPRSGGETDTQYF. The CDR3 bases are TGTGCCAGCAGCTCGCCCCGAAGCGGGGGGGAAACAGATACGCAGTATTTT.

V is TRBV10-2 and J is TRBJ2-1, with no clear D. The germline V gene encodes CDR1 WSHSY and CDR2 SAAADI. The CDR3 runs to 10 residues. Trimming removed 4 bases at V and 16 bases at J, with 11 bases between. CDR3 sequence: CASSAPKSFF. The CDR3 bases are TGCGCCAGCAGTGCCCCCAAGAGTTTCTTC.

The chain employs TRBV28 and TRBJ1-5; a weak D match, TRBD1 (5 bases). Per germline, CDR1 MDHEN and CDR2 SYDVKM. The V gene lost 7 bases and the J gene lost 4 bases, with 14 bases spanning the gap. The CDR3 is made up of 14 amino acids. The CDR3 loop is CASIAGGGNQPQHF. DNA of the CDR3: TGTGCCAGCATCGCGGGGGGTGGTAATCAGCCCCAGCATTTT.

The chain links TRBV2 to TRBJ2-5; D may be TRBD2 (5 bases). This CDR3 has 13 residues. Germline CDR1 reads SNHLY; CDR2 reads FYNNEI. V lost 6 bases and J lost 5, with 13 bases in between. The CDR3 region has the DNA TGTGCCAGCAGGAGGAGGTTGGGGGAGACCCAGTACTTC. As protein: CASRRRLGETQYF.

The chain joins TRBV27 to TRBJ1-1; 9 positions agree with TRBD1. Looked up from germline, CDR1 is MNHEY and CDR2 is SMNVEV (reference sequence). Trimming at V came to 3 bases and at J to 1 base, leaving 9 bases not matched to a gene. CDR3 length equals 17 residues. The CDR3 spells CASSFNRGLTGNTEAFF. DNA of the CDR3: TGTGCCAGCAGTTTCAACAGGGGGCTCACGGGGAACACTGAAGCTTTCTTT.

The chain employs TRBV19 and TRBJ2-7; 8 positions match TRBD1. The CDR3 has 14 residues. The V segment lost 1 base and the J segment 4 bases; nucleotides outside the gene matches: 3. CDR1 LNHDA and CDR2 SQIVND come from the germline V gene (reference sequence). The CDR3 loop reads CASSIGTGRYEQYF. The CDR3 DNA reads TGTGCCAGTAGTATAGGGACAGGGAGGTACGAGCAGTACTTC.

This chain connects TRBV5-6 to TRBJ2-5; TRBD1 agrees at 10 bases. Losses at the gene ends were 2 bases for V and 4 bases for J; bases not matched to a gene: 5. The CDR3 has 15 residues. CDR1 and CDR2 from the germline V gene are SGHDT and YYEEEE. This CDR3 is CASSLQGQGTETQYF. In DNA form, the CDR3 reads TGTGCCAGCAGCTTACAGGGACAGGGGACAGAGACCCAGTACTTC.

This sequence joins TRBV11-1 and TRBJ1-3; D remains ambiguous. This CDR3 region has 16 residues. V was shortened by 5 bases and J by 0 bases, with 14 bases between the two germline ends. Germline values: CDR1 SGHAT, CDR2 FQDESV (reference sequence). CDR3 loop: CASSTNQVTSGNTIYF. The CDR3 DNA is TGTGCCAGCAGCACAAATCAGGTCACCTCTGGAAACACCATATATTTT.

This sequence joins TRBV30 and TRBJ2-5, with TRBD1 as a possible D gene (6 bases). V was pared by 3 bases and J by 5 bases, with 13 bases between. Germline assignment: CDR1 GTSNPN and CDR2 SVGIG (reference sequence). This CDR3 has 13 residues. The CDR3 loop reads CAWRLTGLETQYF. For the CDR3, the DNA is TGTGCCTGGAGGCTAACAGGGTTGGAGACCCAGTACTTC.

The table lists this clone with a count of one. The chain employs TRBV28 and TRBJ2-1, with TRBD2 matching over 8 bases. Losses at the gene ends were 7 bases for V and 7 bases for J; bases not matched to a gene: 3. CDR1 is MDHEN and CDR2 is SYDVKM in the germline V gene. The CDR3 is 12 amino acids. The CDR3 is CASIAGTNEQFF. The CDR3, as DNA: TGTGCCAGCATAGCGGGGACGAATGAGCAGTTCTTC.

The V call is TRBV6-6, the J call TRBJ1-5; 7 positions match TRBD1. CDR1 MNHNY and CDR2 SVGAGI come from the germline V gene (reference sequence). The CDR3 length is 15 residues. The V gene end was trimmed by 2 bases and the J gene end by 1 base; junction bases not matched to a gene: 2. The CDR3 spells CASSYPGGSNQPQHF. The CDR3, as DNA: TGTGCCAGCAGTTACCCAGGGGGGAGCAATCAGCCCCAGCATTTT.

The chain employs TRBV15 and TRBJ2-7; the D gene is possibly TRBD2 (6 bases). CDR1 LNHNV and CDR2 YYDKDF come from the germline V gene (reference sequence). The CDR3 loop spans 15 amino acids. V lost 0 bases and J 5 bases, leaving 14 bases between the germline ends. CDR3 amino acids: CATSRDPGSTHEQYF. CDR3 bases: TGTGCCACCAGCAGAGATCCCGGGAGCACCCACGAGCAGTACTTC.

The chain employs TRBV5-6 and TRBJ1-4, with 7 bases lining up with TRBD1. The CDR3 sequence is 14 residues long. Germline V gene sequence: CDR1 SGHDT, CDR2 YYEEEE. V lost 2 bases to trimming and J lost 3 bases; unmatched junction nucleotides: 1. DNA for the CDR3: TGTGCCAGCAGCTTAGGGGGCGCTAATGAAAAACTGTTTTTT. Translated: CASSLGGANEKLFF.

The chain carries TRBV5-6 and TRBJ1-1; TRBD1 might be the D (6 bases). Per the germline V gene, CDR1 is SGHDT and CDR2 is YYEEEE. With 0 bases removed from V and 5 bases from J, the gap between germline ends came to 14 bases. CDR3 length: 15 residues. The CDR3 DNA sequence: TGTGCCAGCAGCTTGGGGGGCAGGGGAAGTACTGAAGCTTTCTTT. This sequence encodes CASSLGGRGSTEAFF.

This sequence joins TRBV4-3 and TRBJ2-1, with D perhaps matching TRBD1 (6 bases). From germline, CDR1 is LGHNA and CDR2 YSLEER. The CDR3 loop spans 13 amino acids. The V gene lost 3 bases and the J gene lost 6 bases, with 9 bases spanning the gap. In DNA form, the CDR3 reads TGCGCCAGCAGCCAGGAACAGGGCAATGAGCAGTTCTTC. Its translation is CASSQEQGNEQFF.

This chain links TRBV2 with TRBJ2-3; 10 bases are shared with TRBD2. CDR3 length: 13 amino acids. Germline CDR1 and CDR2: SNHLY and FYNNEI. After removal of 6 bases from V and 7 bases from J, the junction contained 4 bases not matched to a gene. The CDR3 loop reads CASRSGGGHTQYF. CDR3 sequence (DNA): TGTGCCAGCAGAAGCGGGGGGGGACATACGCAGTATTTT.

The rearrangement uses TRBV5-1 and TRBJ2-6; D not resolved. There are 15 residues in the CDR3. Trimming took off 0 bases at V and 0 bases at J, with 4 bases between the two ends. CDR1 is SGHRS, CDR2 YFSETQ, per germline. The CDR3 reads CASSLAGSGANVLTF. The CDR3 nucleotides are TGCGCCAGCAGCTTGGCCGGCTCTGGGGCCAACGTCCTGACTTTC.

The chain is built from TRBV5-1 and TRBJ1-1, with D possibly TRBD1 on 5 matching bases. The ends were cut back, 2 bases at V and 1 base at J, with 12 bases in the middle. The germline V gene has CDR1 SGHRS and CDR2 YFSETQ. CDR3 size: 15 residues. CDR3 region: CASSFSAGQNTEAFF. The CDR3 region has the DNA TGCGCCAGCAGCTTCAGCGCAGGGCAGAACACTGAAGCTTTCTTT.

The CDR3 protein is CATRKQHSNQPQHF. The CDR3 coding sequence is TGTGCCACCAGAAAACAGCATAGCAATCAGCCCCAGCATTTT. The chain has TRBV15 and TRBJ1-5, with D unresolved. The CDR3 totals 14 residues. Germline values: CDR1 LNHNV, CDR2 YYDKDF (reference sequence). Trimming cost V 6 bases and J 0 bases, with 9 bases left between them.

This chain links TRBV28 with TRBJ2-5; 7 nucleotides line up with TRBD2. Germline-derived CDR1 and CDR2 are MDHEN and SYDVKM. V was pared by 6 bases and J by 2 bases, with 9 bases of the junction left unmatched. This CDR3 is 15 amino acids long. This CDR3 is CASSRLGGVQETQYF. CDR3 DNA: TGTGCCAGCAGCCGACTTGGGGGGGTGCAAGAGACCCAGTACTTC.

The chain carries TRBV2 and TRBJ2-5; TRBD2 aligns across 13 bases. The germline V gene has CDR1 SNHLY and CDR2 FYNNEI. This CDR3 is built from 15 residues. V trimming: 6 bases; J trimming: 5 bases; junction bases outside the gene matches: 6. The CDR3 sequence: CASRGLAGSVETQYF. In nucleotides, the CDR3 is TGTGCCAGCAGGGGACTAGCGGGATCAGTGGAGACCCAGTACTTC. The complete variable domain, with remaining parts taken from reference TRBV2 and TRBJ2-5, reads EPEVTQTPSHQVTQMGQEVILRCVPISNHLYFYWYRQILGQKVEFLVSFYNNEISEKSEIFDDQFSVERPDGSNFTLKIRSTKLEDSAMYFCASRGLAGSVETQYFGPGTRLLVL.